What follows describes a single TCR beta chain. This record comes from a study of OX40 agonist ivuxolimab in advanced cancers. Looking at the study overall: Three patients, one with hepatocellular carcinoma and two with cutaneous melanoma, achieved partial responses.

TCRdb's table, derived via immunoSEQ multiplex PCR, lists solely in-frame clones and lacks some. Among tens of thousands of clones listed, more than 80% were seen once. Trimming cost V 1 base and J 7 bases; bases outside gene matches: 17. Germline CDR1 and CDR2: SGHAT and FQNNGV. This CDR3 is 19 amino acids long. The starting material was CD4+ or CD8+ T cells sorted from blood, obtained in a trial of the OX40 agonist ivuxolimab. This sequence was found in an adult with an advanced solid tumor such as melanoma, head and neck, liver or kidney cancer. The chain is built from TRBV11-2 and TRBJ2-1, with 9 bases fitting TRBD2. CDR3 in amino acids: CASSLVPGRSREGRNEQFF. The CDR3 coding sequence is TGTGCCAGCAGCTTAGTTCCAGGGAGGTCGCGGGAGGGCCGAAATGAGCAGTTCTTC. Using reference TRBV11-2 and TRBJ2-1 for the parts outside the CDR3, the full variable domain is EAGVAQSPRYKIIEKRQSVAFWCNPISGHATLYWYQQILGQGPKLLIQFQNNGVVDDSQLPKDRFSAERLKGVDSTLKIQPAKLEDSAVYLCASSLVPGRSREGRNEQFFGPGTRLTVL.